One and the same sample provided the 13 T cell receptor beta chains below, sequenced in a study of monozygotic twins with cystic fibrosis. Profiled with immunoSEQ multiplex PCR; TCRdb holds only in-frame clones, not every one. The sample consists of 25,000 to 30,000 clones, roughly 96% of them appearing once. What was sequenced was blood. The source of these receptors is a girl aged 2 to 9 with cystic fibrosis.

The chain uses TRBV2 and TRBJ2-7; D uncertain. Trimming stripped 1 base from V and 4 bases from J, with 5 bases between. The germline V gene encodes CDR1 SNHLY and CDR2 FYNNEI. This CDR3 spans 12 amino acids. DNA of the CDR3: TGTGCCAGCAGTGAAGACAGATACGAGCAGTACTTC. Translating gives CASSEDRYEQYF.

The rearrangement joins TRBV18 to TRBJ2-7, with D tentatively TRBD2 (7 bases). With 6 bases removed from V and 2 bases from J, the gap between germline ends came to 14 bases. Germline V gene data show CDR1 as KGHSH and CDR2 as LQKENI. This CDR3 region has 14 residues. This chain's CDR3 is CASSSRGATYEQYF. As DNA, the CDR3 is TGTGCCAGCTCCTCACGGGGGGCCACCTACGAGCAGTACTTC.

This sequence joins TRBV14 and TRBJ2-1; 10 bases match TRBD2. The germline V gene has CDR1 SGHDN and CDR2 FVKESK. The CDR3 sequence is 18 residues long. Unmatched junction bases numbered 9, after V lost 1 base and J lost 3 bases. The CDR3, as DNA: TGTGCCAGCAGCCAAGTTCCTACTAGCGGGACTATCTACAATGAGCAGTTCTTC. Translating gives CASSQVPTSGTIYNEQFF.

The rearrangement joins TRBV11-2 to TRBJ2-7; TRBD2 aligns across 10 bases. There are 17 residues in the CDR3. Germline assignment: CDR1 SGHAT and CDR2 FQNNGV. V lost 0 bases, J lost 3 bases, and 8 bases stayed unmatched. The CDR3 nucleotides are TGTGCCAGCAGCTTAGATCTAACGGCTAGCGGGAGCTACGAGCAGTACTTC. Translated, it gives CASSLDLTASGSYEQYF.

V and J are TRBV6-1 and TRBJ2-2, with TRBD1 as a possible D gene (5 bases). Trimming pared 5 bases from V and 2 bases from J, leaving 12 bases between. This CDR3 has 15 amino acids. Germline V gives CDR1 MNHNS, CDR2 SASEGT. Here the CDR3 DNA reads TGTGCCAGCAGTCGAACCAGGGATAACACCGGGGAGCTGTTTTTT. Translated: CASSRTRDNTGELFF.

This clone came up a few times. The CDR3 region is CASSLGTGPLETQYF. The CDR3 DNA is TGCGCCAGCAGCTTGGGCACAGGGCCATTAGAGACCCAGTACTTC. The rearrangement uses TRBV5-1 and TRBJ2-5, with D possibly TRBD1 on 6 matching bases. Germline assignment: CDR1 SGHRS and CDR2 YFSETQ. Trimming removed 0 bases at V and 4 bases at J, with 13 bases between. The CDR3 totals 15 residues.

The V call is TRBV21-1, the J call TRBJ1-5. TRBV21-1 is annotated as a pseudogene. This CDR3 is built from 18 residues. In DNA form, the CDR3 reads TGTGCCAGCAGCCCCAGTCAGAGGCTACAAGAACCCAATCAGCCCCAGCATTTT. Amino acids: CASSPSQRLQEPNQPQHF.

The CDR3 nucleotides read TGTGCCAGCAGCTTAGGAACCCACAGGGCCACCTTC. Translated, it gives CASSLGTHRATF. The chain carries TRBV7-2 and TRBJ1-2; the D gene is possibly TRBD1 (6 bases). With 1 base removed from V and 13 bases from J, the gap between germline ends came to 13 bases. This CDR3 region has 12 residues. Germline assignment: CDR1 SGHTA and CDR2 FQGNSA.

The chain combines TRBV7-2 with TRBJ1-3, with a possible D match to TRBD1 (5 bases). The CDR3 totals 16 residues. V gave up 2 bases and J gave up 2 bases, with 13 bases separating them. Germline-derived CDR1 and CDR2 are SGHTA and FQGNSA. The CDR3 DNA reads TGTGCCAGCAGCTTAAGGGGCGGGGTACCTGGAAACACCATATATTTT. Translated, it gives CASSLRGGVPGNTIYF. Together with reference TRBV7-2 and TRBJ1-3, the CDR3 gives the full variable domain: GAGVSQSPSNKVTEKGKDVELRCDPISGHTALYWYRQSLGQGLEFLIYFQGNSAPDKSGLPSDRFSAERTGGSVSTLTIQRTQQEDSAVYLCASSLRGGVPGNTIYFGEGSWLTVV.

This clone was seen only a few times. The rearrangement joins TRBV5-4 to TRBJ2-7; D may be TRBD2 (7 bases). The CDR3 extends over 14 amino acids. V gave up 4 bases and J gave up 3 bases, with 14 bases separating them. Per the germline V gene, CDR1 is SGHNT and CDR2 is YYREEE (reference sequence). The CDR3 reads CASSTGGGSYEQYF. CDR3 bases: TGTGCCAGCAGCACCGGGGGCGGGAGCTACGAGCAGTACTTC.

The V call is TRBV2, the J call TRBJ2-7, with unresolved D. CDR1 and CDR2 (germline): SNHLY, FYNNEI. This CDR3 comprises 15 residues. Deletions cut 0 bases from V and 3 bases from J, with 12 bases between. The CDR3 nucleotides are TGTGCCAGCAGTGAAGCGATAACTACTTACTACGAGCAGTACTTC. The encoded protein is CASSEAITTYYEQYF.

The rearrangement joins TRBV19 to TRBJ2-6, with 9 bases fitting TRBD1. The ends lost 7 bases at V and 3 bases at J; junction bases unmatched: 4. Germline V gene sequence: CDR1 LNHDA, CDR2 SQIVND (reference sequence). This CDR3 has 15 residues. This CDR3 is CASNDRGSGANVLTF. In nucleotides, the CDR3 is TGTGCCAGTAACGACAGGGGGAGTGGGGCCAACGTCCTGACTTTC.

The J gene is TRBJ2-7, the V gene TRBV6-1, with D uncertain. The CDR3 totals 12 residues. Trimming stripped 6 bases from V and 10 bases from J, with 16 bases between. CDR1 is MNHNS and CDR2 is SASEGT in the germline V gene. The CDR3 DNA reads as TGTGCCAGCAGCCCCGGGCGGCGCGATCAGTACTTC. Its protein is CASSPGRRDQYF.